This T cell receptor beta chain originates from a study of blood T cells in healthy people across ages. The germline CDR1 and CDR2 sequences are DFQATT and SNEGSKA (reference sequence). This CDR3 is 13 amino acids long. After removal of 7 bases from V and 10 bases from J, the junction contained 6 bases not matched to a gene. The authors isolated at least 6 million PBMCs per sample. No fewer than 5.5 micrograms of total RNA were isolated from every sample. This clonotype appeared a few times. Its specificity is not known. Broader study findings: Long-lived donors carried more naive CD4+ cells and greater diversity than aged donors.

A second PCR of about 7 to 12 cycles used a sample-barcoded 5' primer and a J-beta primer mix. Using its own MiXCR run on the 5' RACE reads, TCRdb lists one record per CDR3 protein. In the table there are roughly 1,700,000 distinct CDR3 sequences, 28% of which are singletons. The chain couples TRBV20-1 to TRBJ2-1; 14 bases align to TRBD2. Sequenced: blood. This sequence originates from a woman aged 25 to 39 in good health. Here the CDR3 DNA reads TGCAGTGGTCGACTAGCGGGAGGGGCAGAGCAGTTCTTC. Encoded protein: CSGRLAGGAEQFF.